These 25 T cell receptor beta chains originate from one sample sequenced in a study of blood T cell repertoires in COVID-19. Assay: immunoSEQ multiplex PCR; the TCRdb copy retains only in-frame clones and omits some. In the table there are 200,000 to 300,000 clones, about 88% of which are singletons. The sequencing sample was made of peripheral blood. These receptors all stem from a man aged 30 to 45 with active or convalescent COVID-19.

The rearrangement uses TRBV7-2 and TRBJ1-3; D is unresolved. CDR1 SGHTA and CDR2 FQGNSA come from the germline V gene. With 1 base removed from V and 2 bases from J, the gap between germline ends came to 9 bases. The CDR3 has 15 amino acids. CDR3 loop: CASSLGQIPGNTIYF. The CDR3 bases are TGTGCCAGCAGCTTAGGGCAGATCCCTGGAAACACCATATATTTT. The full variable domain, with the rest looked up from reference TRBV7-2 and TRBJ1-3, is GAGVSQSPSNKVTEKGKDVELRCDPISGHTALYWYRQSLGQGLEFLIYFQGNSAPDKSGLPSDRFSAERTGGSVSTLTIQRTQQEDSAVYLCASSLGQIPGNTIYFGEGSWLTVV.

The rearrangement uses TRBV9 and TRBJ1-2; 7 nucleotides line up with TRBD1. Germline values: CDR1 SGDLS, CDR2 YYNGEE. The J segment lost 3 bases and the V segment lost 4 bases, leaving 6 bases of the junction unmatched. The CDR3 loop spans 14 amino acids. In DNA form, the CDR3 reads TGTGCCAGCAGCCTACCGGGACAGCACTATGGCTACACCTTC. Translation gives CASSLPGQHYGYTF.

This sequence joins TRBV4-1 and TRBJ2-7, with 8 bases aligning to TRBD1. Germline V CDR1 and CDR2: MGHRA, YSYEKL. The ends lost 1 base at V and 0 bases at J; junction bases unmatched: 5. This CDR3 comprises 16 residues. The CDR3 sequence: CASSQGGTGSSYEQYF. The CDR3 DNA follows: TGCGCCAGCAGCCAAGGAGGGACAGGAAGCTCCTACGAGCAGTACTTC.

In DNA form, the CDR3 reads TGCGCCAGCAGTGAGTCGGGGCGGCCTTGGGATGAGCAGTTCTTC. Translation gives CASSESGRPWDEQFF. The chain links TRBV10-1 to TRBJ2-1; tentative D call: TRBD1 (5 bases). Germline CDR1 and CDR2: WNHNN and SYGVQD (reference sequence). Trimming cost V 0 bases and J 8 bases, with 14 bases left between them. CDR3 size: 15 residues.

This chain links TRBV7-6 with TRBJ2-5; 9 positions agree with TRBD2. The CDR3 extends over 14 amino acids. V gave up 3 bases and J gave up 5 bases; unmatched junction bases: 4. From germline, CDR1 is SGHVS and CDR2 FNYEAQ. The CDR3 region is CASSLGTSPETQYF. CDR3 nucleotides: TGTGCCAGCAGCTTGGGGACTAGCCCCGAGACCCAGTACTTC.

This chain uses TRBV19 with TRBJ1-3, with unresolved D. V lost 7 bases and J 8 bases, leaving 15 bases between the germline ends. Germline V CDR1 and CDR2: LNHDA, SQIVND (reference sequence). This CDR3 is built from 13 residues. The CDR3: CASTRPSGDTIYF. Written as DNA, the CDR3 is TGTGCCAGTACTCGCCCCAGCGGGGACACCATATATTTT.

The chain uses TRBV20-1 and TRBJ2-7, with TRBD1 as a possible D gene (5 bases). Germline V gene lookup returns CDR1 DFQATT and CDR2 SNEGSKA (reference sequence). The CDR3 covers 11 residues. V lost 3 bases to trimming and J lost 2 bases, with 5 bases between them. This chain's CDR3 is CSASRAYEQYF. CDR3 sequence (DNA): TGCAGTGCTAGCAGGGCCTACGAGCAGTACTTC.

This chain connects TRBV19 to TRBJ2-7, with TRBD1 matching over 8 bases. Looked up from germline, CDR1 is LNHDA and CDR2 is SQIVND (reference sequence). This CDR3 spans 14 amino acids. The J segment lost 6 bases and the V segment lost 3 bases, leaving 7 bases of the junction unmatched. The CDR3 here is CASSMPGQVFEQYF. The CDR3 region has the DNA TGTGCCAGTAGTATGCCGGGACAGGTCTTCGAGCAGTACTTC.

The chain joins TRBV15 to TRBJ1-4, with D possibly TRBD1 on 6 matching bases. There are 14 residues in the CDR3. Germline CDR1 and CDR2: LNHNV and YYDKDF (reference sequence). V was pared by 3 bases and J by 4 bases, with 9 bases between. The CDR3 reads CATSSTGFNEKLFF. The CDR3 coding sequence is TGTGCCACCAGCAGCACAGGGTTTAATGAAAAACTGTTTTTT.

This clone was found once. The V and J genes are TRBV2 and TRBJ1-2, with TRBD1 matching over 7 bases. CDR3 length: 17 amino acids. The V segment lost 2 bases and the J segment 1 base; nucleotides outside the gene matches: 10. Germline V gene data show CDR1 as SNHLY and CDR2 as FYNNEI. CDR3 coding DNA: TGTGCCAGCAGTGAATCAATCTTTCAGGGGGGTAACTATGGCTACACCTTC. This encodes CASSESIFQGGNYGYTF. The full variable domain, with the rest looked up from reference TRBV2 and TRBJ1-2, is EPEVTQTPSHQVTQMGQEVILRCVPISNHLYFYWYRQILGQKVEFLVSFYNNEISEKSEIFDDQFSVERPDGSNFTLKIRSTKLEDSAMYFCASSESIFQGGNYGYTFGSGTRLTVV.

The genes are TRBV4-1 and TRBJ2-4, with D perhaps matching TRBD2 (6 bases). The CDR3 runs to 18 residues. Germline lookup yields CDR1 MGHRA and CDR2 YSYEKL. Trimming took off 2 bases at V and 0 bases at J, with 17 bases between the two ends. CDR3 amino acids: CASSQRRENRLAKNIQYF. CDR3 DNA sequence: TGCGCCAGCAGCCAAAGGAGGGAGAACCGGCTAGCCAAAAACATTCAGTACTTC.

The chain has TRBV15 and TRBJ2-2, with D hard to call. Trimming pared 0 bases from V and 1 base from J, leaving 9 bases between. Germline-derived CDR1 and CDR2 are LNHNV and YYDKDF (reference sequence). The CDR3 runs 16 residues. Written as DNA, the CDR3 is TGTGCCACCAGCAGAGAGATGGGCAGGAACACCGGGGAGCTGTTTTTT. This encodes CATSREMGRNTGELFF.

This clone was found a few times. This chain joins TRBV7-2 and TRBJ2-1; 11 bases fit TRBD2. V trimming: 5 bases; J trimming: 5 bases; junction bases outside the gene matches: 8. The CDR3 is 16 residues long. The germline V gene encodes CDR1 SGHTA and CDR2 FQGNSA. The CDR3 spells CASSRRLAGGDNEQFF. The CDR3 coding sequence is TGTGCCAGCAGCCGGAGGCTAGCGGGGGGTGACAATGAGCAGTTCTTC.

The J gene is TRBJ2-3, the V gene TRBV19; possibly TRBD2 for D (5 bases). Trimming removed 2 bases at V and 3 bases at J, with 6 bases between. The CDR3 covers 13 residues. The germline CDR1 and CDR2 sequences are LNHDA and SQIVND (reference sequence). The CDR3 sequence: CASSIIATDTQYF. CDR3 DNA sequence: TGTGCCAGTAGTATAATAGCGACAGATACGCAGTATTTT.

This clone was recorded a few times. The chain has TRBV5-4 and TRBJ2-7, with D possibly being TRBD1 (5 bases). The CDR3 has 15 amino acids. V shed 4 bases and J shed 2 bases, with 16 bases lying between them. CDR1 is SGHNT, CDR2 YYREEE, per germline (reference sequence). CDR3 in amino acids: CASSPVGQGPYEQYF. For the CDR3, the DNA is TGTGCCAGCAGCCCAGTTGGGCAGGGCCCCTACGAGCAGTACTTC.

This clone has just one count. This chain joins TRBV27 and TRBJ2-6; D is uncertain. Germline V CDR1 and CDR2: MNHEY, SMNVEV (reference sequence). The germline V and J ends were trimmed by 3 bases and 0 bases, with 6 bases remaining between them. The CDR3 consists of 15 residues. The CDR3 here is CASSLESSGANVLTF. CDR3 bases: TGTGCCAGCAGTTTGGAGAGCTCTGGGGCCAACGTCCTGACTTTC.

CDR3 sequence reads: CASIQGTSTEAFF. The CDR3 region has the DNA TGTGCCAGTATACAGGGAACTTCCACTGAAGCTTTCTTT. The rearrangement uses TRBV28 and TRBJ1-1, with D perhaps matching TRBD1 (6 bases). Germline loops: CDR1 MDHEN, CDR2 SYDVKM. Trimming shortened V by 9 bases and J by 4 bases, and 15 bases separated the two germline ends. The CDR3 covers 13 residues.

This chain connects TRBV27 to TRBJ2-3; D gene unclear. Germline CDR1 and CDR2: MNHEY and SMNVEV (reference sequence). The CDR3 has 15 residues. With 3 bases removed from V and 0 bases from J, the gap between germline ends came to 10 bases. CDR3 residues: CASSLFSASTDTQYF. The CDR3 coding sequence is TGTGCCAGCAGTTTGTTTAGTGCTAGCACAGATACGCAGTATTTT.

This chain uses TRBV11-2 with TRBJ2-7; perhaps TRBD1 as D (6 bases). V shed 3 bases and J shed 5 bases, with 23 bases lying between them. Per the germline V gene, CDR1 is SGHAT and CDR2 is FQNNGV. The CDR3 spans 17 residues. The CDR3 spells CASSFGVNRASNHEQYF. CDR3 coding DNA: TGTGCCAGCAGCTTTGGGGTTAACAGGGCCTCCAACCACGAGCAGTACTTC.

This clone has a single count. The CDR3, as DNA: TGCGCCAGCAGCCCGAATCTCGAGACTAGCGGGGATTCCTACGAGCAGTACTTC. Translated, it gives CASSPNLETSGDSYEQYF. This chain links TRBV5-1 with TRBJ2-7; 11 nucleotides match TRBD2. CDR3 size: 18 residues. Germline assignment: CDR1 SGHRS and CDR2 YFSETQ. The junction had 13 bases not matched to a gene; V was cut back by 4 bases and J by 1 base.

This chain uses TRBV7-8 with TRBJ2-7; TRBD1 agrees at 12 bases. The V segment lost 1 base and the J segment 5 bases; nucleotides outside the gene matches: 3. The CDR3 has 15 residues. CDR1 and CDR2 (germline): SGHVS, FQNEAQ. CDR3 in amino acids: CASSLVGTGGHEQYF. CDR3 sequence (DNA): TGTGCCAGCAGCTTAGTGGGGACAGGGGGCCACGAGCAGTACTTC.

The chain is built from TRBV6-5 and TRBJ2-1; TRBD2 agrees at 12 bases. This CDR3 is built from 15 residues. Looked up from germline, CDR1 is MNHEY and CDR2 is SVGAGI. V trimming: 5 bases; J trimming: 8 bases; junction bases outside the gene matches: 7. The CDR3 reads CASSIPSGGAYEQFF. The CDR3 nucleotides are TGTGCCAGCAGTATCCCTAGCGGGGGGGCGTATGAGCAGTTCTTC.

The chain is built from TRBV7-6 and TRBJ1-2; D unclear. Germline V gene sequence: CDR1 SGHVS, CDR2 FNYEAQ. Deletions cut 2 bases from V and 2 bases from J, with 12 bases between. The CDR3 runs to 15 residues. The CDR3 DNA sequence: TGTGCCAGCAGCTTATCGGTCCCGGGGAACTATGGCTACACCTTC. Amino acids: CASSLSVPGNYGYTF.

The chain couples TRBV28 to TRBJ1-1, with TRBD1 as a possible D gene (5 bases). V dropped 5 bases and J dropped 11 bases, with 18 bases sitting between them. Germline assignment: CDR1 MDHEN and CDR2 SYDVKM. CDR3 size: 13 residues. The DNA of the CDR3 is TGTGCCAGCAGTCCCCCCCTCAGACAGAGGGCTTTCTTT. Its translation is CASSPPLRQRAFF.

This chain uses TRBV27 with TRBJ2-1; 13 positions agree with TRBD2. J lost 5 bases, V lost 5 bases, and 3 bases had no gene match. This CDR3 spans 15 amino acids. Germline-derived CDR1 and CDR2 are MNHEY and SMNVEV (reference sequence). CDR3 amino acids: CASSIGLAGDNEQFF. CDR3 sequence (DNA): TGTGCCAGCAGTATAGGACTAGCGGGGGACAATGAGCAGTTCTTC.